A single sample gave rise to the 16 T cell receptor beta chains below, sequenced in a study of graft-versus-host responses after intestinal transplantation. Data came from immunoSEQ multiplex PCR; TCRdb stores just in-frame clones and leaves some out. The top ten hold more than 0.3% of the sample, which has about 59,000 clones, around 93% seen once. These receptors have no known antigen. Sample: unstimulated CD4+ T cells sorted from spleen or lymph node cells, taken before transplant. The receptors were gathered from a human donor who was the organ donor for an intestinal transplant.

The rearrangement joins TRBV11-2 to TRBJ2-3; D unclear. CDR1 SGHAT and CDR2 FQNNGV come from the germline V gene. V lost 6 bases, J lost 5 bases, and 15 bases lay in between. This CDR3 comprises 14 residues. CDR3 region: CASRRPASLDTQYF. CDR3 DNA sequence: TGTGCCAGCAGGAGACCCGCGAGCCTAGATACGCAGTATTTT.

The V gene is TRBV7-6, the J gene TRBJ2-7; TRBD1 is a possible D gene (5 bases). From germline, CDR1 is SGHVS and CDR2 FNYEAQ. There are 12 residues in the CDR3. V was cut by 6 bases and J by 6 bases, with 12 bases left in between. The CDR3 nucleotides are TGTGCCAGCAGTCCTACAGGCCTCGAGCAGTACTTC. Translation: CASSPTGLEQYF. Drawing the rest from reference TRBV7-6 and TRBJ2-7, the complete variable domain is GAGVSQSPRYKVTKRGQDVALRCDPISGHVSLYWYRQALGQGPEFLTYFNYEAQQDKSGLPNDRFSAERPEGSISTLTIQRTEQRDSAMYRCASSPTGLEQYFGPGTRLTVT.

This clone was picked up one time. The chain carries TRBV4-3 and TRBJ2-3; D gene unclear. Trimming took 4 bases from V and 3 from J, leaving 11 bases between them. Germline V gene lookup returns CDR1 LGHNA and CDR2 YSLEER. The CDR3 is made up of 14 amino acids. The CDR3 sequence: CASSPVYLTDTQYF. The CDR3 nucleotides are TGCGCCAGCAGCCCCGTTTACCTTACAGATACGCAGTATTTT.

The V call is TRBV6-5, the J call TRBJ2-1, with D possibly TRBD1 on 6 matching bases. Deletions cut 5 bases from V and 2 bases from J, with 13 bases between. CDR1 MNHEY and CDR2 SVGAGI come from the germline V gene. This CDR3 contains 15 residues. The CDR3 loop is CASSLTGTPYNEQFF. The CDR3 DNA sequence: TGTGCCAGCAGTCTGACCGGGACACCCTACAATGAGCAGTTCTTC.

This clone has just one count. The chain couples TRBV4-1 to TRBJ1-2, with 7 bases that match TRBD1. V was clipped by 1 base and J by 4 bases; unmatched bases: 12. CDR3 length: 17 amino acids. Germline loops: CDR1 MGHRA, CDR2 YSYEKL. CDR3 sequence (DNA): TGCGCCAGCAGCCAAGGTGGGAGGGGGCGGAAGGGCTATGGCTACACCTTC. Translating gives CASSQGGRGRKGYGYTF.

The CDR3 DNA sequence: TGTGCCAGCAGTTTACCAGGGGGGGGCTCCTACGAGCAGTACTTC. It encodes CASSLPGGGSYEQYF. The V call is TRBV28, the J call TRBJ2-7; the D gene could be TRBD1 or TRBD2 (7 bases each). The germline V and J ends were trimmed by 2 bases and 0 bases, with 11 bases remaining between them. The CDR3 is 15 amino acids. In germline, CDR1 is MDHEN, CDR2 SYDVKM.

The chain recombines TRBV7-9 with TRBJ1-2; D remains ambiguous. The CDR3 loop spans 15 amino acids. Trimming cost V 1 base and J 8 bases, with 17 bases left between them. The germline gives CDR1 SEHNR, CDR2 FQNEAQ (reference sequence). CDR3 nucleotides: TGTGCCAGCAGCTTAGGTGTGGAATACCATCGCGGCTACACCTTC. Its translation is CASSLGVEYHRGYTF.

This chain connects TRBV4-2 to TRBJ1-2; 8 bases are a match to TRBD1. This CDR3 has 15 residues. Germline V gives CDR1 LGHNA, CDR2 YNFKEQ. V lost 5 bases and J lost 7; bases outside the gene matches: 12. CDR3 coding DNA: TGTGCCAGCAGCGGGTACAGGGGGGGAAGGTTTGGCTACACCTTC. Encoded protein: CASSGYRGGRFGYTF.

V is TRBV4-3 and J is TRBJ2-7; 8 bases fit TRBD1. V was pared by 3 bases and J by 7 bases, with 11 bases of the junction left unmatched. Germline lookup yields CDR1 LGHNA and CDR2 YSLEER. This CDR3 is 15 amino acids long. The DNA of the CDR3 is TGCGCCAGCAGCCACGAGCAGGGGGCTATGGGTGAGCAGTACTTC. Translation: CASSHEQGAMGEQYF.

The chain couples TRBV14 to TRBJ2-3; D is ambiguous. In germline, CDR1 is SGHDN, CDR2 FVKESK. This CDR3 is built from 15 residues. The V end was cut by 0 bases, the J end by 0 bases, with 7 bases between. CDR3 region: CASSQDGSSTDTQYF. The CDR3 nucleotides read TGTGCCAGCAGCCAAGACGGGTCTAGCACAGATACGCAGTATTTT.

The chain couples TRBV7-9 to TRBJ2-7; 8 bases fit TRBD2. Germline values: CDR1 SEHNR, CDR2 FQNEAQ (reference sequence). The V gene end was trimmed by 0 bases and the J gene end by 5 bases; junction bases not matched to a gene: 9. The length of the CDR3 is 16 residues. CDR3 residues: CASSLASGGPIHEQYF. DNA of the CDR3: TGTGCCAGCAGCTTAGCTTCGGGGGGGCCTATCCACGAGCAGTACTTC.

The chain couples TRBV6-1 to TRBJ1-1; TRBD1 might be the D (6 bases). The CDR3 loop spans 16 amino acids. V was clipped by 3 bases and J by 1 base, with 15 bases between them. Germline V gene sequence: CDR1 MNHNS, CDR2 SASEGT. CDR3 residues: CASSEPGHSPNTEAFF. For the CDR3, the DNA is TGTGCCAGCAGTGAGCCGGGACACTCGCCGAACACTGAAGCTTTCTTT.

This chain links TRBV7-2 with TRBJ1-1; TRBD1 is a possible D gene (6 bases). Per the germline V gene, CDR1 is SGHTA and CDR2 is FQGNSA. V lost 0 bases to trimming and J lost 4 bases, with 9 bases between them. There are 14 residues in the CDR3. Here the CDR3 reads CASSLARGRTEAFF. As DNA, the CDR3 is TGTGCCAGCAGCTTAGCGCGGGGGCGCACTGAAGCTTTCTTT.

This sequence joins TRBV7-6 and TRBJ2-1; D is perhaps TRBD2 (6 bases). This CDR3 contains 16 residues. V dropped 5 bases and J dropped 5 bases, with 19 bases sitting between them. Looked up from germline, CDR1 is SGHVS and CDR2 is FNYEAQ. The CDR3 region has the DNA TGTGCCAGCAGCCCAATTGGGGCGGGGCTGAACAATGAGCAGTTCTTC. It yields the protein CASSPIGAGLNNEQFF. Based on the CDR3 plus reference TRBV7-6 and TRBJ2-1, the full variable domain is GAGVSQSPRYKVTKRGQDVALRCDPISGHVSLYWYRQALGQGPEFLTYFNYEAQQDKSGLPNDRFSAERPEGSISTLTIQRTEQRDSAMYRCASSPIGAGLNNEQFFGPGTRLTVL.

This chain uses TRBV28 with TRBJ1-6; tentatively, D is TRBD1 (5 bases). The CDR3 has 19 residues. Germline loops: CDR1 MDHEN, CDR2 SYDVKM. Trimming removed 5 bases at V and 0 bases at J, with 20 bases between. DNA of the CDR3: TGTGCCAGCAGTCCTTACCCAACGGGACTCCTCTCCTATAATTCACCCCTCCACTTT. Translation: CASSPYPTGLLSYNSPLHF. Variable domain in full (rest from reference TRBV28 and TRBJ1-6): DVKVTQSSRYLVKRTGEKVFLECVQDMDHENMFWYRQDPGLGLRLIYFSYDVKMKEKGDIPEGYSVSREKKERFSLILESASTNQTSMYLCASSPYPTGLLSYNSPLHFGNGTRLTVT.

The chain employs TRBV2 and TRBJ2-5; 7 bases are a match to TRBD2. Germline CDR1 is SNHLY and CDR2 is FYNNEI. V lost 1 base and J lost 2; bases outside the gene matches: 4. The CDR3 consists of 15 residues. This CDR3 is CASSEEAGEQETQYF. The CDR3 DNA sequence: TGTGCCAGCAGTGAAGAGGCGGGGGAACAAGAGACCCAGTACTTC.